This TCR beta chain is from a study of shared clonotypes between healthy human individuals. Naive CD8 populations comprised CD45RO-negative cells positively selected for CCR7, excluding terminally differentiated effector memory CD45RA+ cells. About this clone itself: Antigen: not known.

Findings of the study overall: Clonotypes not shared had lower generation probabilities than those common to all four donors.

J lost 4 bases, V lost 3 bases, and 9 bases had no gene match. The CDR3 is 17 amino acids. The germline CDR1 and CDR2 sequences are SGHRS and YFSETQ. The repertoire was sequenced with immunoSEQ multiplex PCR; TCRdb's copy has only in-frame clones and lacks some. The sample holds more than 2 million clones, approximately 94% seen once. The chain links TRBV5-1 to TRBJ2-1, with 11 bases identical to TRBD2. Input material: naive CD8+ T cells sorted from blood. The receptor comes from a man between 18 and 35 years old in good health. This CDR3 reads CASSSSLLAGEYNEQFF. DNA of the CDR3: TGCGCCAGCAGCTCCTCATTACTAGCGGGAGAGTACAATGAGCAGTTCTTC.